These T cell receptor beta chains were read from a single sample in a study of TIL therapy for anti-PD-1-resistant metastatic lung cancer. The assay was immunoSEQ multiplex PCR, and TCRdb's table has in-frame clones only and misses some. The sample contains under 35,000 clones, about 70% of which appear only once. The sample was blood, taken at baseline. The receptors originated from a woman aged 25-85 years with non-small cell lung cancer. The CDR3 runs from the conserved cysteine through the conserved F or W. D genes are given only for firm matches. Clone size is not always given. Where it is, it says once, few, many or a class for expanded clones.

cdr3_nt cdr3_aa clone_size j_call d_call v_call cdr3_length
TGTGCCAGCAGTGAAAGAGCAGGGGACGCTGAAGCTTTCTTT CASSERAGDAEAFF - TRBJ1-1 - TRBV2 14
TGTGCCAGCTCACCACCGTCAGCCCAGACCCAGTACTTC CASSPPSAQTQYF - TRBJ2-5 - TRBV18 13
TGTGCCAGTAGTGGACCGCCCTTGCTAGCGACACTAGCCAAAAACATTCAGTACTTC CASSGPPLLATLAKNIQYF - TRBJ2-4 - TRBV19 19
TGCGCCAGCAGCTTGGCGCTATTCCAAGAGACCCAGTACTTC CASSLALFQETQYF - TRBJ2-5 - TRBV5-1 14
TGTGCCAGCAGCTTAGGTACGGCGGGAGTCTACGAGCAGTACTTC CASSLGTAGVYEQYF - TRBJ2-7 TRBD2 TRBV7-8 15
TGTGCCAGCAGTGATTGGGGGAACGTCAATGGCTACACCTTC CASSDWGNVNGYTF - TRBJ1-2 - TRBV2 14
TGTGCCAGCAGTTTAGACAGGGTTGGCGAGCAGTACTTC CASSLDRVGEQYF once TRBJ2-7 TRBD1 TRBV27 13
TGCGCCAGCAGTGACCCGGGAGGGCCGTATGGAAATGAGCAGTTCTTC CASSDPGGPYGNEQFF - TRBJ2-1 TRBD2 TRBV10-1 16
TGTGCCAGTAGTCCCCCTAGCGGGAGCTACGAGCAGTACTTC CASSPPSGSYEQYF - TRBJ2-7 TRBD2 TRBV19 14
TGCGCCAGCAGCCAAGACCATCTGTTTGAGCAGTTCTTC CASSQDHLFEQFF - TRBJ2-1 - TRBV4-1 13
TGCAGCGCTAAGACTAGCGGGAGAAGGCTAGAGACCCAGTACTTC CSAKTSGRRLETQYF once TRBJ2-5 TRBD2 TRBV29-1 15
TGCGCCAGCAGCTTGCAGACTAGCGGGGTACGGGACAATGAGCAGTTCTTC CASSLQTSGVRDNEQFF - TRBJ2-1 TRBD2 TRBV5-1 17
TGTGCCAGCAGTTTATTTCCGGGACTAGCGGGAGGAGGACAGCTCTTC CASSLFPGLAGGGQLF - TRBJ2-1 TRBD2 TRBV27 16
TGCGCCAGCAGCTTAACATCGGGCCGATCCTACGAGCAGTACTTC CASSLTSGRSYEQYF - TRBJ2-7 - TRBV5-1 15
TGTGCCAGCAGTTTAGGCGGGAGTTTCCCCTACGAGCAGTACTTC CASSLGGSFPYEQYF - TRBJ2-7 TRBD2 TRBV27 15
TGTGCCAGCAGTCTAGCGGGAGTCACAGATACGCAGTATTTT CASSLAGVTDTQYF - TRBJ2-3 TRBD2 TRBV11-3 14
TGCAGTACACCAGGGGGCCCTACCTACACAGATACGCAGTATTTT CSTPGGPTYTDTQYF - TRBJ2-3 TRBD1 TRBV29-1 15
TGTGCCAGCAGTTCCCGCAGATCCGGGACTAGCGGGCGAAACCAAGAGACCCAGTACTTC CASSSRRSGTSGRNQETQYF - TRBJ2-5 TRBD2 TRBV27 20
TGTGCCAGCCGGATAAGAACCACAGGTTCTGTATACGAGCAGTACTTC CASRIRTTGSVYEQYF few TRBJ2-7 - TRBV27 16
TGTGCCAGCAGCTCTTTACAGGGAATGAGCACCGGGGAGCTGTTTTTT CASSSLQGMSTGELFF - TRBJ2-2 - TRBV11-2 16
TGCGCCAGCAGCCAAACCCAAATCTCCTACGAGCAGTACTTC CASSQTQISYEQYF - TRBJ2-7 - TRBV4-1 14
TGCGCCAGCAGCTTGCTAGCGGGAGGGATCGGGGAGCTGTTTTTT CASSLLAGGIGELFF - TRBJ2-2 TRBD2 TRBV5-1 15
TGTGCCAGTAGTATAGTTCTCGGACTAGAAACGCCCTACGAGCAGTACTTC CASSIVLGLETPYEQYF - TRBJ2-7 TRBD2 TRBV19 17
TGTGCCAGTAGCAATCAGGAAAGCACAGATACGCAGTATTTT CASSNQESTDTQYF - TRBJ2-3 - TRBV19 14
TGTGCCAGCAAAACCACCACAGATACGCAGTATTTT CASKTTTDTQYF - TRBJ2-3 - TRBV27 12
TGTGCCAGCTCGGACGGTTTGGGGGGGGCCAACGTCCTGACTTTC CASSDGLGGANVLTF once TRBJ2-6 - TRBV6-1 15
TGTGCCAGCAGTGGGACAGGGATCCCCTACGAGCAGTACTTC CASSGTGIPYEQYF - TRBJ2-7 TRBD1 TRBV6-1 14
TGTGCCAGCAGGCGACGCGGGAGGAATGAGCAGTTCTTC CASRRRGRNEQFF - TRBJ2-1 TRBD2 TRBV6-5 13
TGTGCCAGTAGTAGACTAGCGGGAGGGCCAGAGACCCAGTACTTC CASSRLAGGPETQYF - TRBJ2-5 TRBD2 TRBV19 15
TGTGCCAGCAGCCAAGTAGAAGGGAACCCCTATGGCTACACCTTC CASSQVEGNPYGYTF large TRBJ1-2 - TRBV14 15
TGTGCCAGCAGCTTACGGACAGGGAAGCGCTACGAGCAGTACTTC CASSLRTGKRYEQYF - TRBJ2-7 TRBD1 TRBV7-8 15
TGTGCCAGCAGTTTACCGGGGCGGGTGGGCGAGCAGTACTTC CASSLPGRVGEQYF - TRBJ2-7 - TRBV27 14
TGTGCCAGCAGCGTAGAACTAGCGGTCTACAATGAGCAGTTCTTC CASSVELAVYNEQFF - TRBJ2-1 TRBD2 TRBV9 15
TGTGCCAGAAGCCAACAGGGCTGGGCTGGCTACACCTTC CARSQQGWAGYTF - TRBJ1-2 - TRBV5-3 13
TGTGCCAGCAGCCTAAGGGACAGCGTAGTCGGGCAGTACTTC CASSLRDSVVGQYF - TRBJ2-7 TRBD1 TRBV5-6 14
TGTGCCAGCATCCTTCATTACAGGGGGCGGCACACTGAAGCTTTCTTT CASILHYRGRHTEAFF few TRBJ1-1 - TRBV21-1 16
TGTGCCAGCAGTTTAAATCTAGCGGGAGAGGGGGCGCAGTATTTT CASSLNLAGEGAQYF - TRBJ2-3 TRBD2 TRBV28 15
TGCAGCACTCGACAGGGCCTGGGGGCTTTCTTT CSTRQGLGAFF - TRBJ1-1 TRBD1 TRBV29-1 11
TGTGCCAGCAGCACCAGACAGGGAGGCTACACCTTC CASSTRQGGYTF - TRBJ1-2 TRBD1 TRBV9 12
TGCAGCGTCCCAGTCGGTGAGCAGTTCTTC CSVPVGEQFF once TRBJ2-1 - TRBV29-1 10
TGTGCCAGCAGTCCCCGCCCGGCCTCTGGAAATGAGCAGTTCTTC CASSPRPASGNEQFF once TRBJ2-1 - TRBV6-1 15
TGTGCCAGTAGCCTTCGGGCCTTGGGGAGTGAAAAACTGTTTTTT CASSLRALGSEKLFF few TRBJ1-4 - TRBV19 15
TGTGCCAGTAGCAAGGGACAGGGCGGCGCTGAAGCTTTCTTT CASSKGQGGAEAFF few TRBJ1-1 TRBD1 TRBV19 14
TGTGCCAGCAGCCAGTTCGGCGGCGGGGCCGAGGAGCAGTACTTC CASSQFGGGAEEQYF few TRBJ2-7 - TRBV4-2 15
TGTGTCAGAAGCTTAGCTCACAGGGTTGATGGCTACACCTTC CVRSLAHRVDGYTF - TRBJ1-2 - TRBV7-5 14
TGTGCCAGTAGGGAGAGCTCCTACACATCCTATGGCTACACCTTC CASRESSYTSYGYTF few TRBJ1-2 - TRBV19 15
TGTGCCAGCAGCTTAGCGAGACTAGACTTGGACATTCAGTACTTC CASSLARLDLDIQYF once TRBJ2-4 - TRBV7-9 15
TGTGCCAGCAGCTTGAGTGGGGCTAGCGGAATCCAAGAGACCCAGTACTTC CASSLSGASGIQETQYF - TRBJ2-5 TRBD2 TRBV5-6 17
TGTGCCACTTCACAGGGAAACGCTGAAGCTTTCTTT CATSQGNAEAFF medium-sized TRBJ1-1 - TRBV19 12